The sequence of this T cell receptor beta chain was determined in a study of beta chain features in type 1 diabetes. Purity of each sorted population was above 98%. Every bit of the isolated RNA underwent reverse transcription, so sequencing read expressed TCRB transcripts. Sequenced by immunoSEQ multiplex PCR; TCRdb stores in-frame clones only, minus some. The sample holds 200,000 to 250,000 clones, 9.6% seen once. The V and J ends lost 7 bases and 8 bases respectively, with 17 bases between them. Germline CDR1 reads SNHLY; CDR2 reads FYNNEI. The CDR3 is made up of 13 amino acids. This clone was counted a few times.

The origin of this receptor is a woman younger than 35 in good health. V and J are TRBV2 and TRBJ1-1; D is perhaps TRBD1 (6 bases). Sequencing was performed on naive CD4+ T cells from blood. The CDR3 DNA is TGTGCCAGCAAAGGTTACCGGACAGACGAAGCTTTCTTT. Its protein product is CASKGYRTDEAFF.